Each of the 5 T cell receptor beta chains below was sequenced from the same sample in a study of blood T cell repertoires in COVID-19. The protocol was immunoSEQ multiplex PCR, while the TCRdb copy is restricted to in-frame clones and leaves out a portion. Here the sample spans more than 110,000 clones, about 80% being singletons. Sequencing was carried out using PBMCs or T cells enriched from blood (not recorded which). The receptor set was obtained from a woman aged 50 to 60 who had recovered from COVID-19.

There are a few counts of this clone. J is TRBJ2-2 and V is TRBV30; 12 bases line up with TRBD1. CDR1 is GTSNPN, CDR2 SVGIG, per germline (reference sequence). The V and J ends lost 0 bases and 5 bases, in that order; junction bases with no gene match: 4. The CDR3 consists of 16 residues. CDR3 sequence (DNA): TGTGCCTGGAGTGTATGGGACAGGGGGCTTACCGGGGAGCTGTTTTTT. Translated, it gives CAWSVWDRGLTGELFF.

The V gene is TRBV11-3, the J gene TRBJ1-1, with D possibly matching TRBD1 (6 bases). CDR3 length equals 13 residues. Germline V gives CDR1 SGHNT, CDR2 YENEEA. Trimming removed 6 bases from V and 6 bases from J, with 14 bases in between. The chain's CDR3 is CASRGTGMAEAFF. The CDR3 DNA is TGTGCCAGCAGAGGTACAGGGATGGCTGAAGCTTTCTTT. The full variable domain, with the rest looked up from reference TRBV11-3 and TRBJ1-1, is EAGVVQSPRYKIIEKKQPVAFWCNPISGHNTLYWYLQNLGQGPELLIRYENEEAVDDSQLPKDRFSAERLKGVDSTLKIQPAELGDSAVYLCASRGTGMAEAFFGQGTRLTVV.

The chain employs TRBV7-3 and TRBJ2-1, with D possibly being TRBD2 (6 bases). The germline CDR1 and CDR2 sequences are SGHTA and FQGTGA. Trimming removed 4 bases from V and 6 bases from J, with 10 bases in between. The length of the CDR3 is 13 residues. CDR3 amino acids: CASSSGLFNEQFF. The CDR3 DNA reads as TGTGCCAGCAGCTCAGGACTATTCAATGAGCAGTTCTTC.

The V and J genes are TRBV5-1 and TRBJ1-6; TRBD1 matches at 8 bases. Per the germline V gene, CDR1 is SGHRS and CDR2 is YFSETQ. Trimming removed 3 bases from V and 8 bases from J; junction bases left unmatched: 4. The CDR3 runs to 14 residues. Written as DNA, the CDR3 is TGCGCCAGCAGCTGGACAGGGAGCGATTCACCCCTCCACTTT. The encoded protein is CASSWTGSDSPLHF.

The chain uses TRBV11-3 and TRBJ1-1; the D gene is possibly TRBD1 (5 bases). V was pared by 8 bases and J by 5 bases, with 12 bases between. The CDR3 has 12 residues. Germline loops: CDR1 SGHNT, CDR2 YENEEA. The CDR3 spells CASSEQATEAFF. CDR3 in DNA: TGTGCCAGCTCAGAACAGGCGACTGAAGCTTTCTTT.